This TCR beta chain emerged from a study of T cell responses to AZD1222 COVID-19 vaccine. Measured with immunoSEQ multiplex PCR; TCRdb has only the in-frame clones, and not every one. The table lists around 150,000 clones, under 95% of them singletons. V lost 6 bases and J lost 1, with 9 bases in between. Germline V gene lookup returns CDR1 SNHLY and CDR2 FYNNEI. The CDR3 has 13 residues. Sequencing used peripheral blood, obtained 28 days after the second AZD1222 dose. V gene TRBV2 combines with J gene TRBJ1-2; D call uncertain. The sequence came from an adult who received the AZD1222 COVID-19 vaccine. This CDR3 reads CASREGVNYGYTF. For the CDR3, the DNA is TGTGCCAGCAGAGAGGGAGTTAACTATGGCTACACCTTC.